The clone carrying this TCR beta chain has a handful of counts. TCRdb re-analysed the 5' RACE reads in MiXCR, keeping a single row per CDR3 protein. The sample carries roughly 61,000 distinct CDR3 sequences, less than 15% recorded once. These data originate in a study of early T cells in non-severe SARS-CoV-2 infection. The CDR3 totals 15 residues. V lost 1 base and J 4 bases, leaving 8 bases between the germline ends. Germline assignment: CDR1 LGHDT and CDR2 YNNKEL (reference sequence). The material was whole blood, obtained at baseline. The receptor's source is an adult who was a healthcare worker with PCR-confirmed SARS-CoV-2 infection or an uninfected control (not recorded which). This chain joins TRBV3-1 and TRBJ1-6; no reliable D call. In DNA, the CDR3 is TGTGCCAGCAGCCAAGGAGGAGATTATAATTCACCCCTCCACTTT. This translates into CASSQGGDYNSPLHF.